The TCR beta chain under discussion was sequenced for a study of vaccination and CD4 T cells after COVID-19. On the study more broadly: The convalescents comprised six males and four females, two of them Hispanic. Overlapping spike peptides served as the stimulus for the cells. These peptides came from SARS-CoV-2 and from the common cold coronaviruses HCoV-NL63, HCoV-OC43 and HCoV-229E.

Treatment indicated: approximately nine-day PBMC culture with coronavirus spike peptide pools or control peptides (ViraFEST assay). Cultured CD4+ T cell DNA underwent sequencing with the Oncomine TCR Beta short-read assay. TCRdb recomputed calls from the PCR reads with MiXCR, one row per CDR3 protein. The sample comprises roughly 20,000 distinct CDR3 sequences, about 45% of which are singletons, and under 8.5% rests with the top ten. Notes on this clonotype: Its antigen is not known.

The source of this sequence is a human donor who had recovered from COVID-19. Source: CD4+ T cells from blood, cultured in vitro, taken after SARS-CoV-2 vaccination.

This CDR3 reads CASSGVVGQNIQYF. DNA of the CDR3: TGTGCCAGTAGTGGGGTAGTGGGTCAAAACATTCAGTACTTC. The V and J genes are TRBV19 and TRBJ2-4, with D uncertain. Trimming removed 5 bases at V and 5 bases at J, with 13 bases between. Germline V lookup: CDR1 LNHDA, CDR2 SQIVND (reference sequence). The CDR3 extends over 14 amino acids.